This T cell receptor (beta chain) was identified in a study of T-cell reconstitution after alpha-beta-depleted transplantation in children. Germline V gene lookup returns CDR1 KGHDR and CDR2 SFDVKD. J lost 6 bases, V lost 9 bases, and 4 bases had no gene match. The CDR3 runs 13 residues. Unique molecular identifiers were incorporated during preparation of the TCRbeta library. TCRdb passed the PCR reads through MiXCR, listing each CDR3 protein once. Among about 400,000 distinct CDR3 sequences listed, 15% to 20% were seen once. Sequencing was performed on PBMCs, mostly from graft donor cells, taken 360 days after TCRalphabeta/CD19-depleted stem cell transplant. The chain links TRBV24-1 to TRBJ2-2; 9 positions match TRBD1. The TCR was taken from a boy younger than two who had a stem cell transplant for Wiskott-Aldrich syndrome, so the T cells may come from the graft donor. CDR3 region: CATGHRGPGELFF. DNA for the CDR3: TGTGCCACCGGGCACAGGGGGCCCGGGGAGCTGTTTTTT.